Listed below are T cell receptor beta chains from one sample, sequenced in a study of shared clonotypes between healthy human individuals. Sequencing was performed with immunoSEQ multiplex PCR; in TCRdb, only in-frame clones are kept and a portion is missing. The table has around 2,100,000 clones, about 95% seen once. The sample taken for sequencing was naive CD8+ T cells sorted from blood. The source of these receptors is a man aged 18 to 30 in good health. Both conserved end residues are part of each CDR3. A D gene is named only where the DNA matches it firmly. Clone size is given for some rows only: seen once, a few or many times, or a class if the clone is expanded.

CDR3aa	CDR3nt	abundance	j_gene	d_gene	v_gene	len
CASSVDGGANVLTF	TGTGCCAGCAGCGTCGATGGTGGGGCCAACGTCCTGACTTTC	-	TRBJ2-6	-	TRBV5-4	14
CASSWEGGLQETQYF	TGTGCCAGCAGTTGGGAAGGGGGCCTCCAAGAGACCCAGTACTTC	-	TRBJ2-5	TRBD1	TRBV9	15
CASSPVGQGAPGPYGYTF	TGCGCCAGCAGCCCCGTGGGACAGGGGGCTCCAGGCCCCTATGGCTACACCTTC	-	TRBJ1-2	TRBD1	TRBV5-1	18
CASSQGLDRGAFF	TGTGCCAGCAGCCAAGGTTTGGACAGGGGAGCTTTCTTT	-	TRBJ1-1	TRBD1	TRBV14	13
CASMRAGETQYF	TGTGCCAGCATGCGGGCCGGGGAGACCCAGTACTTC	-	TRBJ2-5	-	TRBV6-1	12
CASSPGQGDEKLFF	TGCGCCAGCAGCCCGGGACAGGGTGATGAAAAACTGTTTTTT	-	TRBJ1-4	TRBD1	TRBV5-1	14
CASNLDRAMSNYGYTF	TGCGCCAGCAATCTGGACAGGGCGATGTCTAACTATGGCTACACCTTC	-	TRBJ1-2	TRBD1	TRBV4-3	16
CAWGYEDGPETFF	TGTGCCTGGGGGTACGAAGACGGCCCCGAGACTTTCTTT	-	TRBJ1-1	-	TRBV30	13
CASSATGPLDLNTEAFF	TGTGCCAGCAGCGCCACAGGGCCTTTAGATCTGAACACTGAAGCTTTCTTT	-	TRBJ1-1	-	TRBV27	17
CASSDRTPSSYEQYF	TGTGCCAGCAGTGATAGAACACCAAGCTCCTACGAGCAGTACTTC	-	TRBJ2-7	-	TRBV2	15
CASSIRSDSFDDTEAFF	TGTGCCAGTAGTATAAGGTCGGACAGTTTCGATGACACTGAAGCTTTCTTT	-	TRBJ1-1	-	TRBV19	17
CASSLDPASGDLAVEQYF	TGTGCCAGCAGCTTAGACCCGGCTAGCGGGGACCTCGCGGTCGAGCAGTACTTC	-	TRBJ2-7	TRBD2	TRBV7-8	18
CASSETGTGDYGYTF	TGTGCCAGCAGCGAGACCGGGACAGGGGACTATGGCTACACCTTC	-	TRBJ1-2	TRBD1	TRBV7-6	15
CASSYSSGSNQPQHF	TGTGCCAGCAGTTACTCGTCAGGTAGCAATCAGCCCCAGCATTTT	-	TRBJ1-5	-	TRBV6-5	15
CASSQTGERETQYF	TGCGCCAGCAGCCAAACAGGGGAGAGGGAGACCCAGTACTTC	-	TRBJ2-5	TRBD1	TRBV5-1	14
CATKTKGGISPLHF	TGTGCCACCAAGACGAAGGGCGGTATTTCACCCCTCCACTTT	-	TRBJ1-6	-	TRBV27	14
CSVELFGRGYTF	TGCAGCGTTGAACTATTTGGGCGAGGCTACACCTTC	-	TRBJ1-2	-	TRBV29-1	12
CASREQGMNTEAFF	TGTGCCAGCAGGGAACAGGGGATGAACACTGAAGCTTTCTTT	once	TRBJ1-1	TRBD1	TRBV13	14
CAISESPGGNYGYTF	TGTGCCATCAGTGAGTCCCCCGGGGGGAACTATGGCTACACCTTC	-	TRBJ1-2	-	TRBV10-3	15
CAKSGTRGQETQYF	TGTGCCAAATCCGGGACGAGGGGACAAGAGACCCAGTACTTC	-	TRBJ2-5	-	TRBV5-3	14
CASSVGPGSLTEQYF	TGTGCCAGCAGCGTCGGTCCAGGCAGTCTTACCGAGCAGTACTTC	-	TRBJ2-7	-	TRBV9	15
CASSLGLLAGGYYNEQFF	TGCGCCAGCAGCTTGGGGCTCTTAGCGGGAGGTTACTACAATGAGCAGTTCTTC	-	TRBJ2-1	TRBD2	TRBV5-1	18
CASSVEGLAGTDTQYF	TGTGCCAGCAGCGTGGAAGGACTAGCGGGCACAGATACGCAGTATTTT	once	TRBJ2-3	TRBD2	TRBV9	16
CAISYSGEQYF	TGTGCCATCAGTTACTCCGGCGAGCAGTACTTC	-	TRBJ2-7	-	TRBV10-3	11
CASSVGVGGSQFF	TGTGCCAGCAGCGTAGGGGTAGGAGGGAGTCAGTTTTTT	-	TRBJ1-4	-	TRBV9	13
CASSLIGGGYEQYF	TGTGCCAGCAGTTTAATCGGGGGGGGCTACGAGCAGTACTTC	-	TRBJ2-7	TRBD2	TRBV28	14
CASGFPDRIQETQYF	TGTGCTAGTGGTTTCCCAGACAGAATCCAAGAGACCCAGTACTTC	-	TRBJ2-5	-	TRBV12-5	15
CASSLLGQTNTEAFF	TGCGCCAGCAGCCTACTAGGACAGACGAACACTGAAGCTTTCTTT	-	TRBJ1-1	-	TRBV4-1	15
CASSFTGAERYPGELFF	TGTGCCAGCAGCTTTACAGGGGCGGAGAGGTATCCGGGGGAGCTGTTTTTT	-	TRBJ2-2	TRBD1	TRBV9	17
CASSERRLAGVTDTQYF	TGTGCCAGCAGTGAACGCCGCCTAGCGGGAGTCACCGATACGCAGTATTTT	once	TRBJ2-3	TRBD2	TRBV6-1	17
CASSLSGGSVYGYTF	TGTGCCAGCAGTTTAAGCGGGGGCTCCGTGTATGGCTACACCTTC	-	TRBJ1-2	-	TRBV27	15
CASSEGPVSYEQYF	TGTGCCAGCAGTGAAGGCCCCGTCTCCTACGAGCAGTACTTC	-	TRBJ2-7	-	TRBV6-1	14
CASSPAEINYGYTF	TGTGCCAGCTCACCGGCGGAAATTAACTATGGCTACACCTTC	-	TRBJ1-2	-	TRBV18	14
CASSLAARSNTEAFF	TGTGCCAGCAGCTTAGCAGCCAGGTCGAACACTGAAGCTTTCTTT	-	TRBJ1-1	-	TRBV11-2	15
CASRQGSTLYEQYF	TGTGCCAGCAGACAGGGGAGTACGTTATACGAGCAGTACTTC	-	TRBJ2-7	TRBD1	TRBV5-6	14
CASSLNPGGPNTDTQYF	TGTGCCAGCAGCTTAAATCCCGGGGGGCCGAACACAGATACGCAGTATTTT	-	TRBJ2-3	-	TRBV7-3	17
CAWESRELYGYTF	TGTGCCTGGGAAAGCAGGGAGCTCTATGGCTACACCTTC	few	TRBJ1-2	-	TRBV30	13
CASSYSEGGGYTF	TGTGCCAGCAGTTACTCGGAGGGGGGAGGCTACACCTTC	-	TRBJ1-2	-	TRBV6-5	13
CASTSGLGDTQYF	TGTGCCAGCACCTCCGGCCTCGGGGATACGCAGTATTTT	-	TRBJ2-3	-	TRBV6-5	13
CASSLRDRVDEQYF	TGTGCCAGCAGCTTAAGGGACAGGGTGGACGAGCAGTACTTC	-	TRBJ2-7	-	TRBV12-1	14
CASSLLSAIGTDTQYF	TGTGCCAGCAGCCTTCTTAGCGCAATAGGCACAGATACGCAGTATTTT	-	TRBJ2-3	-	TRBV27	16
CASSGGRGMNEQFF	TGCGCCAGCAGTGGAGGGAGGGGAATGAATGAGCAGTTCTTC	-	TRBJ2-1	TRBD2	TRBV10-2	14
CASSFGLAGVLGETQYF	TGCGCCAGCAGCTTCGGGCTAGCGGGAGTGTTAGGGGAGACCCAGTACTTC	-	TRBJ2-5	TRBD2	TRBV5-1	17
CASSPWGGTEAFF	TGTGCCAGTAGCCCGTGGGGTGGCACTGAAGCTTTCTTT	-	TRBJ1-1	-	TRBV19	13